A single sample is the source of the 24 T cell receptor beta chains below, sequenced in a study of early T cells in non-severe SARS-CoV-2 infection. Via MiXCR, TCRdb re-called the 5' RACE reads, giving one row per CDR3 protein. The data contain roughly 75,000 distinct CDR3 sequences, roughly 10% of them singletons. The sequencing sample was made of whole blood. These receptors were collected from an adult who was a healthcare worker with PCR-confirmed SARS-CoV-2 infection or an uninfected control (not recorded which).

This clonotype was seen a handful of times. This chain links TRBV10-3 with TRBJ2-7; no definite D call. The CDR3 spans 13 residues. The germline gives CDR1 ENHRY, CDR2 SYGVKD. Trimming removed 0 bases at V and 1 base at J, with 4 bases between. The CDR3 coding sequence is TGTGCCATCAGTGAGTCGGTTTCCTACGAGCAGTACTTC. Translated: CAISESVSYEQYF.

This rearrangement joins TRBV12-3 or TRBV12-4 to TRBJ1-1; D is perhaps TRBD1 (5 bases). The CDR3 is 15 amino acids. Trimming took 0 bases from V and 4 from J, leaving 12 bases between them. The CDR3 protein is CASSLASTGGTEAFF. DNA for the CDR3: TGTGCCAGCAGTTTAGCGTCCACAGGAGGCACTGAAGCTTTCTTT.

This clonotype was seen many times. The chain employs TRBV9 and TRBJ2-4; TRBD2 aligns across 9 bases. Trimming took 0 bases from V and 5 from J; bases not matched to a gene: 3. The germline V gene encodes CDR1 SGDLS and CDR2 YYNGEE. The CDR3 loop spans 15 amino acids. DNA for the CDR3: TGTGCCAGCAGCGTAGCTCCTAGCGGGGAAAACATTCAGTACTTC. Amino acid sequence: CASSVAPSGENIQYF.

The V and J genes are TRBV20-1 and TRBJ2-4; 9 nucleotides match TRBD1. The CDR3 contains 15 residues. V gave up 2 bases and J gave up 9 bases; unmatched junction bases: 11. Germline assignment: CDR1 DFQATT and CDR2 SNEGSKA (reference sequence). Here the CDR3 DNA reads TGCAGTGCTAGAAATGGACAGGGGCTACCGCGCATTCAGTACTTC. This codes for CSARNGQGLPRIQYF.

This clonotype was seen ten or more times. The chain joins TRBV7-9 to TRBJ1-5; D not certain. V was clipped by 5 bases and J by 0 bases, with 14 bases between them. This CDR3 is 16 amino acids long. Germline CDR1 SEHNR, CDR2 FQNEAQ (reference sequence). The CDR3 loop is CASSTTGTNSNQPQHF. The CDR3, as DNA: TGTGCCAGCAGCACCACTGGAACGAATAGCAATCAGCCCCAGCATTTT.

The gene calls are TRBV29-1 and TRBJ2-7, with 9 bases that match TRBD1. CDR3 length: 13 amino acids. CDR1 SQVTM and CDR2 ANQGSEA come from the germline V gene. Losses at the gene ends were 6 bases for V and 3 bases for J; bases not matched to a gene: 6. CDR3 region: CSVPGTGLYEQYF. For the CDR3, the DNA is TGCAGCGTGCCTGGGACAGGGCTCTACGAGCAGTACTTC.

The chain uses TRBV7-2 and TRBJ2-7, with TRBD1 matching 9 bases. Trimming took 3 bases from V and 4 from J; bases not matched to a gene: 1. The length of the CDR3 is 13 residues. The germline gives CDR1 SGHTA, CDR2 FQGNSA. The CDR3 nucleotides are TGTGCCAGCAGCTTCGACAGGGGGTACGAGCAGTACTTC. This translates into CASSFDRGYEQYF.

CDR3 sequence: CSVNDHYNEQFF. In DNA, the CDR3 is TGCAGCGTTAACGACCATTACAATGAGCAGTTCTTC. The rearrangement links TRBV29-1 to TRBJ2-1; D unresolved. The CDR3 is made up of 12 amino acids. CDR1 and CDR2 (germline): SQVTM, ANQGSEA. With 5 bases removed from V and 4 bases from J, the gap between germline ends came to 9 bases.

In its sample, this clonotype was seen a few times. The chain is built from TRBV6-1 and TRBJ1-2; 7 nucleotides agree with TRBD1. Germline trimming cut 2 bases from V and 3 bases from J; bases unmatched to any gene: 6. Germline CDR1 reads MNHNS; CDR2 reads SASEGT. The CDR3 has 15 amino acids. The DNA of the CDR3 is TGTGCCAGCAGTGAATCCCCGGACAGGCACTATGGCTACACCTTC. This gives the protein CASSESPDRHYGYTF.

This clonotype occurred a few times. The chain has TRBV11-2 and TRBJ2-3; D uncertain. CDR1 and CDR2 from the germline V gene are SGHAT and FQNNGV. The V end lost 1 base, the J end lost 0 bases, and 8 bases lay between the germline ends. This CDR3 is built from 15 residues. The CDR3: CASSLGPESTDTQYF. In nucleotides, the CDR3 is TGTGCCAGCAGCTTAGGGCCAGAAAGCACAGATACGCAGTATTTT.

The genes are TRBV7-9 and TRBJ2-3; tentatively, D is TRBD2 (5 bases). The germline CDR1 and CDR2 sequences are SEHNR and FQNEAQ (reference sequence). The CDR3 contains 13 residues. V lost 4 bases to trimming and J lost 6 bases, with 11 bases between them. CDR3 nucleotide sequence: TGTGCCAGCAGCTACCGACTATCGGATACGCAGTATTTT. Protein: CASSYRLSDTQYF.

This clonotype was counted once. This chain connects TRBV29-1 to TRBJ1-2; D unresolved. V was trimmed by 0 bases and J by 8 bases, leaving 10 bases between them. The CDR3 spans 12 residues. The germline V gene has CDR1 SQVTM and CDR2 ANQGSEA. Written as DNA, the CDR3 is TGCAGCGTTGAAGATATCAGAGTGGGCTACACCTTC. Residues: CSVEDIRVGYTF.

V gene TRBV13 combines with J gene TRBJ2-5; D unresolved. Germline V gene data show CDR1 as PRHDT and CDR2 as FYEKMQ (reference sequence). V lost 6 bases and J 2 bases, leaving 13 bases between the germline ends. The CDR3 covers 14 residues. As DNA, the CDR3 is TGTGCCAGCAGTTATCGCGCCGGTCAAGAGACCCAGTACTTC. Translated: CASSYRAGQETQYF.

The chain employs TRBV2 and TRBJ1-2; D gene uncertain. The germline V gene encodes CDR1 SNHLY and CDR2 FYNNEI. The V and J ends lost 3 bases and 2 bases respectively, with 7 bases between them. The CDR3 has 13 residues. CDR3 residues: CASSEWENYGYTF. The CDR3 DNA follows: TGTGCCAGCAGTGAGTGGGAGAACTATGGCTACACCTTC.

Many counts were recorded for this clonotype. The CDR3 loop is CASGTGMAGELFF. The CDR3 nucleotides read TGTGCCAGCGGTACAGGGATGGCCGGGGAGCTGTTTTTT. The chain has TRBV7-3 and TRBJ2-2, with a possible D match to TRBD1 (6 bases). Germline V CDR1 and CDR2: SGHTA, FQGTGA. This CDR3 has 13 residues. V shed 8 bases and J shed 6 bases, with 13 bases lying between them.

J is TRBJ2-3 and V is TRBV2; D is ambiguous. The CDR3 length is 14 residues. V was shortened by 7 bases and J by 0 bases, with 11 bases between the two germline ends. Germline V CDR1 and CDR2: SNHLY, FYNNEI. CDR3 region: CASILESSTDTQYF. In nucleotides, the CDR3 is TGTGCCAGCATTCTTGAATCTAGCACAGATACGCAGTATTTT.

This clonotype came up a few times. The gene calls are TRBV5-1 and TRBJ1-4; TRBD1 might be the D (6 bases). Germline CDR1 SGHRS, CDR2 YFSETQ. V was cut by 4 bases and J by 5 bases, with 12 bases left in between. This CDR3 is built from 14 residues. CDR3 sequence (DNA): TGCGCCAGCAGCAGTAGGGGGAGCAATGAAAAACTGTTTTTT. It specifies CASSSRGSNEKLFF.

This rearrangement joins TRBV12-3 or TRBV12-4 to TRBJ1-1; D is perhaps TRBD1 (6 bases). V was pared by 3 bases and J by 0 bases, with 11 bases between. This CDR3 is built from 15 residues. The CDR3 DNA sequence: TGTGCCAGCAGTTTCGATAGGGGGATGAACACTGAAGCTTTCTTT. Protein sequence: CASSFDRGMNTEAFF.

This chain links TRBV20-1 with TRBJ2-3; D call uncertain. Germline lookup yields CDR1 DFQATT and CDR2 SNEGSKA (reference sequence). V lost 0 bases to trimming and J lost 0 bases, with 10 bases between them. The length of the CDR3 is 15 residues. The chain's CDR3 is CSARDSMRSTDTQYF. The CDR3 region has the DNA TGCAGTGCTAGAGACTCGATGAGGAGCACAGATACGCAGTATTTT.

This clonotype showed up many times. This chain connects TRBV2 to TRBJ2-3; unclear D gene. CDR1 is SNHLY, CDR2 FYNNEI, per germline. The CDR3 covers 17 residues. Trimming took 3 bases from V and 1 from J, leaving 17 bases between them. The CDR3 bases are TGTGCCAGCAGTGATCCCCAGGACGGCCGGGGCACAGATACGCAGTATTTT. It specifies CASSDPQDGRGTDTQYF. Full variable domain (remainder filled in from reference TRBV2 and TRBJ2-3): EPEVTQTPSHQVTQMGQEVILRCVPISNHLYFYWYRQILGQKVEFLVSFYNNEISEKSEIFDDQFSVERPDGSNFTLKIRSTKLEDSAMYFCASSDPQDGRGTDTQYFGPGTRLTVL.

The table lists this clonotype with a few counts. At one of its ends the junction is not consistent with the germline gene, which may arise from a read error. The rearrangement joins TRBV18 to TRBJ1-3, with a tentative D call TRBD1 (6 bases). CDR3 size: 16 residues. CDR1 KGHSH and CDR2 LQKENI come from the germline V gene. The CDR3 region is CVSSPIKDSSGNTIYF. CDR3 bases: TGTGTCAGCTCACCCATAAAGGACAGCTCTGGAAACACCATATATTTT.

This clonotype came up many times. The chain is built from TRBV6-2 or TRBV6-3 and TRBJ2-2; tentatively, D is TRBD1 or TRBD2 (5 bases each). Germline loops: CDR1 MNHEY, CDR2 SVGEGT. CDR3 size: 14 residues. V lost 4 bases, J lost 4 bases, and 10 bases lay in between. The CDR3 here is CASSSSGRTGELFF. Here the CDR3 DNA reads TGTGCCAGCAGTTCCTCGGGGCGCACCGGGGAGCTGTTTTTT.

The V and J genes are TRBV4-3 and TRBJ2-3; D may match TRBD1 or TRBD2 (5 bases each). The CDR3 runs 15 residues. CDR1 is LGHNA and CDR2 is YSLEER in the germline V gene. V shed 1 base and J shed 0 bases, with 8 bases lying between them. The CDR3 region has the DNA TGCGCCAGCAGCCAAGTCCGGGGCAGCACAGATACGCAGTATTTT. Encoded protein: CASSQVRGSTDTQYF.

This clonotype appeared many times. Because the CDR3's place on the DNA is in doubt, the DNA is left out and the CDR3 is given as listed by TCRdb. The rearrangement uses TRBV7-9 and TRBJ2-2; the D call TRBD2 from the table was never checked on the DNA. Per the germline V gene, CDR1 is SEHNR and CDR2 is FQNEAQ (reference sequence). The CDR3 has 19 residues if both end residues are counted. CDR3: CASSLEGPSGSRTPGSCFF.